These 2 T cell receptor beta chains originate from one sample sequenced in a study of siplizumab effects on memory and regulatory T cells. Profiled with immunoSEQ multiplex PCR; TCRdb holds only in-frame clones, not every one. The sample comprises about 72,000 clones, about 90% of which are singletons, and roughly 30% rests with the top ten. Sequenced: CD8+ T cells sorted from blood. Receptors were obtained from a human donor in good health.

The DNA of the CDR3 is TGTGCCAGCAGTGAAGGTGGGGGTGGAGAGACCCAGTACTTC. Encoded protein: CASSEGGGGETQYF. This chain connects TRBV2 to TRBJ2-5; either TRBD1 or TRBD2 may fit D (5 bases each). V lost 1 base and J lost 4, with 10 bases in between. This CDR3 has 14 amino acids. The germline V gene encodes CDR1 SNHLY and CDR2 FYNNEI. The full variable domain, rest sourced from reference TRBV2 and TRBJ2-5, is EPEVTQTPSHQVTQMGQEVILRCVPISNHLYFYWYRQILGQKVEFLVSFYNNEISEKSEIFDDQFSVERPDGSNFTLKIRSTKLEDSAMYFCASSEGGGGETQYFGPGTRLLVL.

Of note for this clone: As the CDR3 is not closed by the conserved phenylalanine or tryptophan, this likely results from a read error. The chain is built from TRBV7-9 and TRBJ2-7; no reliable D call. This CDR3 region has 15 residues. The germline gives CDR1 SEHNR, CDR2 FQNEAQ (reference sequence). The V end lost 4 bases, the J end lost 7 bases, and 20 bases lay between the germline ends. The CDR3 nucleotides read TGTGCCAGCAGCTCTCCAGTGGATACGACGGGTGAGCAGTACCTC. Translated, it gives CASSSPVDTTGEQYL.